This TCR beta chain is from a study of blood T cells in healthy people across ages. Overall study findings and caveats: Diversity of TCR beta per million T cells declined in a roughly linear way with age.

The J segment lost 5 bases and the V segment lost 6 bases, leaving 6 bases of the junction unmatched. This CDR3 has 13 residues. In germline, CDR1 is DFQATT, CDR2 SNEGSKA (reference sequence). With regard to this clonotype: Its antigen remains unidentified.

A sample-barcoded 5' primer and a J-beta primer mix were used in a second PCR of roughly 6 to 11 cycles. All cDNA molecules were each tagged by a template-switch adaptor with 12 random nucleotides. Sequencing yielded, for each sample, at least 2.5 million paired-end reads carrying CDR3. TCRdb ran MiXCR on the 5' RACE reads and lists one entry per CDR3 protein. The sample lists 1.5 million to 2 million distinct CDR3 sequences, under 30% occurring once. Samples each yielded at least 6 micrograms of total RNA. The sequence was obtained from a young woman in good health. V usage is TRBV20-1 and J usage is TRBJ2-3; 9 nucleotides align to TRBD1. The sample was blood. CDR3 DNA: TGCAGTGCAATTACAGGGGGCATAGATACGCAGTATTTT. Translation gives CSAITGGIDTQYF.